The 8 T cell receptor beta chains in this list originate from one sample, sequenced in a study of blood T cell repertoires in COVID-19. Using immunoSEQ multiplex PCR, the repertoire was profiled, and TCRdb retains in-frame clones only, with some absent. The sample shows more than 300,000 clones, around 87% of them seen only once. Material for sequencing was PBMCs or T cells enriched from blood (not recorded which). These receptors all come from a man aged 35 to 55 in a cohort exposed to, infected with or recovered from COVID-19 (not recorded which).

The rearrangement links TRBV5-5 to TRBJ2-7, with 11 bases aligning to TRBD1. Germline V gene sequence: CDR1 SGHKS, CDR2 YYEKEE (reference sequence). V dropped 2 bases and J dropped 6; count of bases not matched to a gene: 7. The CDR3 runs 15 residues. The DNA for the CDR3 is TGTGCCAGCAGCTTCCTTGGACAGGGGGCCGGCGAGCAGTACTTC. Translation gives CASSFLGQGAGEQYF.

The gene calls are TRBV11-2 and TRBJ2-3, with 11 bases that match TRBD1. The CDR3 runs to 14 residues. CDR1 and CDR2 from the germline V gene are SGHAT and FQNNGV. V trimming: 5 bases; J trimming: 5 bases; junction bases outside the gene matches: 3. CDR3 sequence: CASSRTGGIDTQYF. CDR3 bases: TGTGCCAGCAGCCGGACAGGGGGCATAGATACGCAGTATTTT.

The V call is TRBV7-2, the J call TRBJ2-7; 12 nucleotides align to TRBD1. Unmatched junction bases numbered 4, after V lost 0 bases and J lost 4 bases. The CDR3 runs 16 residues. Germline CDR1 and CDR2: SGHTA and FQGNSA. CDR3 in DNA: TGTGCCAGCAGCTTAGCTGGGACAGGGGGCTTTTACGAGCAGTACTTC. Translating it yields CASSLAGTGGFYEQYF.

The chain links TRBV6-1 to TRBJ2-7; possibly TRBD2 for D (7 bases). The V end was cut by 4 bases, the J end by 0 bases, with 19 bases between. Germline V lookup: CDR1 MNHNS, CDR2 SASEGT. The CDR3 extends over 17 amino acids. The CDR3 region has the DNA TGTGCCAGCAGTGCTTATTCGTCGGGGGGCTTCTCCTACGAGCAGTACTTC. Translating gives CASSAYSSGGFSYEQYF.

The chain carries TRBV28 and TRBJ2-5; maybe TRBD1 (5 bases). CDR3 length: 14 residues. Germline V gene data show CDR1 as MDHEN and CDR2 as SYDVKM. V dropped 2 bases and J dropped 1 base, with 8 bases sitting between them. CDR3 in amino acids: CASSLQGSQETQYF. The CDR3 DNA reads as TGTGCCAGCAGTTTACAGGGCTCCCAAGAGACCCAGTACTTC.

This sequence joins TRBV19 and TRBJ1-1; unclear D gene. The CDR3 is 14 residues long. V was shortened by 5 bases and J by 0 bases, with 10 bases between the two germline ends. Germline loops: CDR1 LNHDA, CDR2 SQIVND (reference sequence). The CDR3 DNA reads TGTGCCAGTAGTCCATCGAGGGTGAACACTGAAGCTTTCTTT. Its protein is CASSPSRVNTEAFF. Filled out from reference TRBV19 and TRBJ1-1, the complete variable domain reads DGGITQSPKYLFRKEGQNVTLSCEQNLNHDAMYWYRQDPGQGLRLIYYSQIVNDFQKGDIAEGYSVSREKKESFPLTVTSAQKNPTAFYLCASSPSRVNTEAFFGQGTRLTVV.

The chain uses TRBV11-2 and TRBJ1-6; D gene unclear. The V end was cut by 2 bases, the J end by 11 bases, with 13 bases between. The V gene's germline CDR1 is SGHAT and CDR2 FQNNGV. The CDR3 sequence is 14 residues long. CDR3 sequence reads: CASSLILGRAPLHF. For the CDR3, the DNA is TGTGCCAGCAGCTTAATTTTGGGGAGGGCACCCCTCCACTTT.

The rearrangement links TRBV4-2 to TRBJ2-3; 9 positions match TRBD2. Per germline, CDR1 LGHNA and CDR2 YNFKEQ. The CDR3 length is 16 residues. V was pared by 0 bases and J by 1 base, with 2 bases of the junction left unmatched. CDR3 sequence: CASSQDRGGGTDTQYF. CDR3 nucleotides: TGTGCCAGCAGCCAAGATCGCGGGGGGGGCACAGATACGCAGTATTTT.